This T cell receptor (beta chain) was profiled in a study of cytomegalovirus exposure and HLA in healthy donors. Overall study results and limits: The study listed some 160 cytomegalovirus-associated TCR beta chains.

TCRdb's copy holds only in-frame clones and misses some; the assay was immunoSEQ multiplex PCR. The profile covers around 66,000 clones, with about 97% appearing a single time and around 1.6% taken by the ten largest. V lost 3 bases to trimming and J lost 2 bases, with 7 bases between them. The germline gives CDR1 KGHSH, CDR2 LQKENI. The CDR3 has 13 amino acids. On this clone itself: The target antigen is unknown.

The TCR originated in a woman under 30 in good health and CMV-seropositive. This chain uses TRBV18 with TRBJ2-5; D not resolved. Sequences were obtained from PBMCs. The chain's CDR3 is CASSPQEQETQYF. Written as DNA, the CDR3 is TGTGCCAGCTCACCCCAAGAGCAAGAGACCCAGTACTTC.